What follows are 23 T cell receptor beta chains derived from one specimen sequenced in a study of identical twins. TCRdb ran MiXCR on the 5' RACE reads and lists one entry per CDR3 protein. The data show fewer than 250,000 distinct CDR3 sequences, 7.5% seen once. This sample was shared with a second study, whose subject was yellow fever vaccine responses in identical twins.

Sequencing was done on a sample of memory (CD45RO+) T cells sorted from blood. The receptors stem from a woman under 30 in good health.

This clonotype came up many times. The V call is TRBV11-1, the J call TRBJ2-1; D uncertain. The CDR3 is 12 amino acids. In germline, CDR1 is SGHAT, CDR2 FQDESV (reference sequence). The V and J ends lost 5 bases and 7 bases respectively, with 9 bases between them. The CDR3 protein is CASSRSANEQFF. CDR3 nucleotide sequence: TGTGCCAGCAGCCGATCCGCGAATGAGCAGTTCTTC. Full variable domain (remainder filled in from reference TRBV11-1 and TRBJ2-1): EAEVAQSPRYKITEKSQAVAFWCDPISGHATLYWYRQILGQGPELLVQFQDESVVDDSQLPKDRFSAERLKGVDSTLKIQPAELGDSAMYLCASSRSANEQFFGPGTRLTVL.

CDR3 bases: TGTGCCAGCAGTTGGTCAGGGGTCCCTGAAGCTTTCTTT. Its translation: CASSWSGVPEAFF. The V call is TRBV12-3 or TRBV12-4, the J call TRBJ1-1; maybe TRBD1 (6 bases). The V end lost 4 bases, the J end lost 6 bases, and 12 bases lay between the germline ends. This CDR3 is 13 amino acids long.

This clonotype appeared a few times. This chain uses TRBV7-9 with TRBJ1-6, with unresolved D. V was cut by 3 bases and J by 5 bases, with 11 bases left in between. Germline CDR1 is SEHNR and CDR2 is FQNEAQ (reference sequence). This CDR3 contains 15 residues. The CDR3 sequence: CASSLRTADNSPLHF. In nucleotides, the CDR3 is TGTGCCAGCAGCTTGAGGACCGCGGATAATTCACCCCTCCACTTT.

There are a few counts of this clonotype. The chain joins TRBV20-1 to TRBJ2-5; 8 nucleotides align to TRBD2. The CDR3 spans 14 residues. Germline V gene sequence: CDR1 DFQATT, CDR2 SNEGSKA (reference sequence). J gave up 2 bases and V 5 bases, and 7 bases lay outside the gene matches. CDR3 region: CSAPKGLEQETQYF. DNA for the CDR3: TGCAGTGCTCCAAAGGGACTAGAGCAAGAGACCCAGTACTTC.

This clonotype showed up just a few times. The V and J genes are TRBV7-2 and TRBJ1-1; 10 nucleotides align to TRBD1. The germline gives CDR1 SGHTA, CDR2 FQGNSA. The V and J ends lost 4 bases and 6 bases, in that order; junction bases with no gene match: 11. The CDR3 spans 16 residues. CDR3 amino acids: CASSSTRTGGLAEAFF. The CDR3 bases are TGTGCCAGCAGCTCTACCCGGACAGGGGGTCTCGCTGAAGCTTTCTTT.

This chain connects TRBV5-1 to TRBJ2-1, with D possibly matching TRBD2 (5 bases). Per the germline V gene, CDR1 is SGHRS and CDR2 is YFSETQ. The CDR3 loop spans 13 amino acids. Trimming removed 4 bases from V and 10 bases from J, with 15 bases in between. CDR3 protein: CASSREGASEQFF. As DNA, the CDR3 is TGCGCCAGCAGCCGGGAAGGTGCTAGCGAGCAGTTCTTC.

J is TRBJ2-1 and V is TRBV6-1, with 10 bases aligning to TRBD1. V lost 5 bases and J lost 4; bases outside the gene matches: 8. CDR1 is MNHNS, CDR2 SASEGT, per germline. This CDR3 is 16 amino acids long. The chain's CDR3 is CASSTDRGLSYNEQFF. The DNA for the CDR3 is TGTGCCAGCAGTACAGACAGGGGGCTTTCTTACAATGAGCAGTTCTTC.

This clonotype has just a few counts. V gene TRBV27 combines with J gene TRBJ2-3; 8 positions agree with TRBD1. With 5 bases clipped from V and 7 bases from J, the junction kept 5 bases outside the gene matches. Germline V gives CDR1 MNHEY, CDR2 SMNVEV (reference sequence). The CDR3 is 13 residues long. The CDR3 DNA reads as TGTGCCAGCAGTCCGACAGGGGAGAATACGCAGTATTTT. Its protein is CASSPTGENTQYF.

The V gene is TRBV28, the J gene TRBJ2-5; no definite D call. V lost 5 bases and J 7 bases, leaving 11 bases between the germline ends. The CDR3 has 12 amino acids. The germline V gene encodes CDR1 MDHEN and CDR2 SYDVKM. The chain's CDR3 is CASSPPQSTQYF. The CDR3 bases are TGTGCCAGCAGTCCTCCCCAGTCGACCCAGTACTTC.

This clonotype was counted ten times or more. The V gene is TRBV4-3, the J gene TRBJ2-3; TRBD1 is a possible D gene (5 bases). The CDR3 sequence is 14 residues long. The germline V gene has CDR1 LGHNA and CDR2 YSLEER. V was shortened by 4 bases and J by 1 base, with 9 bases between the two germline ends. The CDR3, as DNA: TGCGCCAGCAGCCGCCAGACAGGCACAGATACGCAGTATTTT. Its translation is CASSRQTGTDTQYF.

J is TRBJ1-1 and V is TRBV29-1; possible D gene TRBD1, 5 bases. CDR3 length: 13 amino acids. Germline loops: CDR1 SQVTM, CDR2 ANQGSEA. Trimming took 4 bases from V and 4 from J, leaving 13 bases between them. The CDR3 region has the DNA TGCAGCGTTGTTTCAGGGAGGTCCACTGAAGCTTTCTTT. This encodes CSVVSGRSTEAFF.

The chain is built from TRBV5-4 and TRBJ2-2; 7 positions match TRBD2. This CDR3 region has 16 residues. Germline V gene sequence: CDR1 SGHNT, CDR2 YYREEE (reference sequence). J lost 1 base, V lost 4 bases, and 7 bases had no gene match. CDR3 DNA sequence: TGTGCCAGCAGCCGGACCGGGACTATGAACACCGGGGAGCTGTTTTTT. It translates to CASSRTGTMNTGELFF.

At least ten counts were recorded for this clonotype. This CDR3 is CASSLVPDRVAFF. The DNA of the CDR3 is TGCGCCAGCAGCTTGGTCCCCGACAGGGTGGCTTTCTTT. The chain combines TRBV5-1 with TRBJ1-1, with 7 bases matching TRBD1. The CDR3 totals 13 residues. Germline CDR1 is SGHRS and CDR2 is YFSETQ. V lost 0 bases, J lost 11 bases, and 7 bases stayed unmatched.

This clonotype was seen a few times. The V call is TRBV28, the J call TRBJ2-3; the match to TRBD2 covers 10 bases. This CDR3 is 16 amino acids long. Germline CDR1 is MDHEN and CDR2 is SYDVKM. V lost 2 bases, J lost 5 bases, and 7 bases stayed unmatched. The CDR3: CASSLVLAGGEDTQYF. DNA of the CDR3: TGTGCCAGCAGTTTAGTGTTAGCGGGAGGCGAAGATACGCAGTATTTT.

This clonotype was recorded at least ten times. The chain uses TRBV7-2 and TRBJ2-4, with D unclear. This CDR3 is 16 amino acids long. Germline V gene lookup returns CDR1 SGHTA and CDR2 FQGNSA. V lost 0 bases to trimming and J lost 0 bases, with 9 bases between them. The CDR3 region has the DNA TGTGCCAGCAGCTTAGCGCCGACCCTAGCCAAAAACATTCAGTACTTC. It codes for CASSLAPTLAKNIQYF.

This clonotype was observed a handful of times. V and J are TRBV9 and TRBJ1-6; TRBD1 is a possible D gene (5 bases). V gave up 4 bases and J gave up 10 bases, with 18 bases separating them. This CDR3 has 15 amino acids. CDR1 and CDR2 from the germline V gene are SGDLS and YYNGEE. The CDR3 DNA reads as TGTGCCAGCAGCTCCATCGGGGGGGTAGGATCACCCCTCCACTTT. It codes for CASSSIGGVGSPLHF.

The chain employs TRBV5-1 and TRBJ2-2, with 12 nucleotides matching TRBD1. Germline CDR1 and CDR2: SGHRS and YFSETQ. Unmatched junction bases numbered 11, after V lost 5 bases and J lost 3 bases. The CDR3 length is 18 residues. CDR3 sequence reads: CASSAGTGGAVDTGELFF. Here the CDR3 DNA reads TGCGCCAGCAGTGCCGGGACAGGGGGCGCCGTGGACACCGGGGAGCTGTTTTTT.

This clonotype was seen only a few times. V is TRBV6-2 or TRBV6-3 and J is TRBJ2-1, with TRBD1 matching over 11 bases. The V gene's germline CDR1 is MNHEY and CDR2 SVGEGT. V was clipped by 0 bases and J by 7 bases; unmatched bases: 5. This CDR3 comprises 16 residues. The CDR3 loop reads CASSYSMGQGVNEQFF. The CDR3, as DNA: TGTGCCAGCAGTTACTCGATGGGACAGGGGGTTAATGAGCAGTTCTTC.

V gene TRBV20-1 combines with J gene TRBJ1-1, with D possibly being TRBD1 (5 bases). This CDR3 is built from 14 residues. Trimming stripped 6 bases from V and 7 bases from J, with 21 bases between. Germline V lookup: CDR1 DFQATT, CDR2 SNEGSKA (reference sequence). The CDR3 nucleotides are TGCAGTGCCCCAACCCAGACAGCCAGCTTTGAAGCTTTCTTT. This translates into CSAPTQTASFEAFF.

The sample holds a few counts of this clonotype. CDR3 region: CASSLRPSYDSYNEQFF. CDR3 sequence (DNA): TGTGCCAGCAGCCTACGCCCAAGTTATGACTCCTACAATGAGCAGTTCTTC. The J gene is TRBJ2-1, the V gene TRBV27, with D uncertain. Germline V gene data show CDR1 as MNHEY and CDR2 as SMNVEV (reference sequence). The CDR3 runs to 17 residues. V lost 6 bases, J lost 0 bases, and 18 bases lay in between.

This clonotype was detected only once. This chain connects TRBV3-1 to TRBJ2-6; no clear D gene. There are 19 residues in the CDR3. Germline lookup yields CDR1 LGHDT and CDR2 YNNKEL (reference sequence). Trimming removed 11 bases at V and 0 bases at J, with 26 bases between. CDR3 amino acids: CASSQVFRCTYSGANVLTF. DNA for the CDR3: TGTGCCTCCAGCCAAGTTTTCCGGTGCACATACTCTGGGGCCAACGTCCTGACTTTC.

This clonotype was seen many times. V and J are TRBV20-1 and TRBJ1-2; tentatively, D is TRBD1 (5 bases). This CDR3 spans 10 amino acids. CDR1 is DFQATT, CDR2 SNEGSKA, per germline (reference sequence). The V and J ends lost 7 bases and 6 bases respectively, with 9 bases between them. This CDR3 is CSVVRDGYTF. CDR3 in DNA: TGCAGTGTCGTCAGGGATGGCTACACCTTC.

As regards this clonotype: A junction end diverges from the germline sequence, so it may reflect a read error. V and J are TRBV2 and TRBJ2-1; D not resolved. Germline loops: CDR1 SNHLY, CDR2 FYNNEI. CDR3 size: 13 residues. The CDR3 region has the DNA TGTGCCAGCACTGAAGGGTTAGGTAATGAGCAGTTCTTC. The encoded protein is CASTEGLGNEQFF. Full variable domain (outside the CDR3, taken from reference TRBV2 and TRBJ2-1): EPEVTQTPSHQVTQMGQEVILRCVPISNHLYFYWYRQILGQKVEFLVSFYNNEISEKSEIFDDQFSVERPDGSNFTLKIRSTKLEDSAMYFCASTEGLGNEQFFGPGTRLTVL.